The TCR beta chain described here comes from a study of cytomegalovirus exposure and HLA in healthy donors. The study's findings and limits: From TCR beta sequences, most subjects' HLA-A and HLA-B alleles were reportedly predicted accurately. Sequencing likely produced, as an artifact, a cluster of highly shared sequence variants.

This CDR3 comprises 14 residues. V was trimmed by 6 bases and J by 1 base, leaving 10 bases between them. Looked up from germline, CDR1 is LNHDA and CDR2 is SQIVND (reference sequence). This clone was counted once. Its target is unknown. The PCR made use of 60 Vbeta and 13 Jbeta primers. The method was immunoSEQ multiplex PCR; TCRdb's version includes in-frame clones alone and lacks a portion of them. The repertoire has around 150,000 clones, around 79% of them found once; the top ten carry around 7%. This chain connects TRBV19 to TRBJ2-1; TRBD2 might be the D (5 bases). This receptor was taken from a male donor in good health and CMV-seropositive. The sequenced material came from PBMCs. The CDR3 here is CASRLTSSYNEQFF. The CDR3, as DNA: TGTGCCAGTAGGCTAACTAGTTCCTACAATGAGCAGTTCTTC.